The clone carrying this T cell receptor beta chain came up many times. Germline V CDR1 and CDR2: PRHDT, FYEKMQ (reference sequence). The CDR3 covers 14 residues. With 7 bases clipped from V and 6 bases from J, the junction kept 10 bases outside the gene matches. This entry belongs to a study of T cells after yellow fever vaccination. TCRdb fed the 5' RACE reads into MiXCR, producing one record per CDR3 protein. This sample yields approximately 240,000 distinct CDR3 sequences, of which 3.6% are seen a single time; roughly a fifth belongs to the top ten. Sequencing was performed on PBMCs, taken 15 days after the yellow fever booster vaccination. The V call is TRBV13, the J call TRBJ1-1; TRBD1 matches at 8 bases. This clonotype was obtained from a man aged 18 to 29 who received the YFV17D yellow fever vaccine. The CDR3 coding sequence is TGTGCCAGCACCGCGGACAGGGATGGTTCTGAAGCTTTCTTT. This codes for CASTADRDGSEAFF. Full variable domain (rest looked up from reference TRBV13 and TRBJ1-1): AAGVIQSPRHLIKEKRETATLKCYPIPRHDTVYWYQQGPGQDPQFLISFYEKMQSDKGSIPDRFSAQQFSDYHSELNMSSLELGDSALYFCASTADRDGSEAFFGQGTRLTVV.